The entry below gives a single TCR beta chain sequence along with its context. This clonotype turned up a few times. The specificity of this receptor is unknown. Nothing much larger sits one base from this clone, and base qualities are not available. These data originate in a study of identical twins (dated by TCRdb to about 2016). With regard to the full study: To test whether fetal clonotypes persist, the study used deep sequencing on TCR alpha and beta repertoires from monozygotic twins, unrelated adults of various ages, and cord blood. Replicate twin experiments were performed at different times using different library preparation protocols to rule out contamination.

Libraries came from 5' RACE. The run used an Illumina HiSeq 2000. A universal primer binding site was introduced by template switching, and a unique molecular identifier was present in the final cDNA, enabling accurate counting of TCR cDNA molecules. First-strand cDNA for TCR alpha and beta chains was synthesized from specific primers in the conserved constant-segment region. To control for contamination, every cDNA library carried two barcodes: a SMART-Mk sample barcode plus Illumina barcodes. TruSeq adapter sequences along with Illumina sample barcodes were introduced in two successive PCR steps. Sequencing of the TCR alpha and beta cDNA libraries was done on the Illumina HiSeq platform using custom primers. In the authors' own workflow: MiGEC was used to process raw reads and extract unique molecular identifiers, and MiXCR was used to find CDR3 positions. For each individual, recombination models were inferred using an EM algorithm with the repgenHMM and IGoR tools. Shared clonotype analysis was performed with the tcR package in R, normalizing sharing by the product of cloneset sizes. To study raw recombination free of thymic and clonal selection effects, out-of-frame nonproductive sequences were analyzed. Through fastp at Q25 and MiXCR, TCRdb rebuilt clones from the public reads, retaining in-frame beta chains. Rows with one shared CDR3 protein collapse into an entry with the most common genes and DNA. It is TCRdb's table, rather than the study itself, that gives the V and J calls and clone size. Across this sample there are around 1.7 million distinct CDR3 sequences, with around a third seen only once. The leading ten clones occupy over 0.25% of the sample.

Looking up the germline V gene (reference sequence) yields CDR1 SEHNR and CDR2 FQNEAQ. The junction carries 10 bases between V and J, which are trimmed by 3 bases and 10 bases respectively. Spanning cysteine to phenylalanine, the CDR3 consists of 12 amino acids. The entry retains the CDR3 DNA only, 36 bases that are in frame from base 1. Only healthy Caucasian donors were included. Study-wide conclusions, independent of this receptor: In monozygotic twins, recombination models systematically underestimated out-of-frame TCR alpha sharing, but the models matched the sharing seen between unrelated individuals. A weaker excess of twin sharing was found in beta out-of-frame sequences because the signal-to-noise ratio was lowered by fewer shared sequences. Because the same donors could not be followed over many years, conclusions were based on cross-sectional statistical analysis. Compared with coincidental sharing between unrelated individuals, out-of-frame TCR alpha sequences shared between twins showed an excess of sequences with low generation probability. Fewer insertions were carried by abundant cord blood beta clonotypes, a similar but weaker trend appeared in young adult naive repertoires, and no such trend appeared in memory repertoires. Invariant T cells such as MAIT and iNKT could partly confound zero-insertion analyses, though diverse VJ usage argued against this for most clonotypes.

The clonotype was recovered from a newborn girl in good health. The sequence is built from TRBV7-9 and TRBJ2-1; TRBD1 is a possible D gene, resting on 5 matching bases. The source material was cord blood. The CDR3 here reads CASSFLTAEQFF. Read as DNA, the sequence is TGTGCCAGCAGCTTTCTGACAGCCGAGCAGTTCTTC.